Below, one T cell receptor beta chain is given with its context. These data come from a study of blood T cell repertoires in COVID-19. Germline assignment: CDR1 SGHNT and CDR2 YYREEE (reference sequence). With 1 base removed from V and 0 bases from J, the gap between germline ends came to 11 bases. This CDR3 is built from 16 residues. Method: immunoSEQ multiplex PCR; TCRdb's copy keeps in-frame clones and lacks some. The sample shows some 220,000 clones, 65% to 85% of them seen only once. Sequenced input: peripheral blood. This chain connects TRBV5-4 to TRBJ2-1; D uncertain. This TCR derives from a human donor in a cohort sampled during active COVID-19. This chain's CDR3 is CASSLPPPGSYNEQFF. The CDR3 DNA sequence: TGTGCCAGCAGCTTGCCCCCACCCGGCTCCTACAATGAGCAGTTCTTC.